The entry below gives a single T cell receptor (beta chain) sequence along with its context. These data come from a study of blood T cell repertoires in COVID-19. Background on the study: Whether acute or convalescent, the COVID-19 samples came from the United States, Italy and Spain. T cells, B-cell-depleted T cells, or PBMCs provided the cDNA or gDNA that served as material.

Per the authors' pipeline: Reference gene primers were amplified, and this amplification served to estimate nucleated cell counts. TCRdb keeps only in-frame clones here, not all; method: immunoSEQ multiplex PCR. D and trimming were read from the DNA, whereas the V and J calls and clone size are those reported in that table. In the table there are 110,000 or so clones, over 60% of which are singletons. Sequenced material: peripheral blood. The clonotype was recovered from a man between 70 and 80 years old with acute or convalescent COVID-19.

The CDR3 protein is CATRRGTEAFF. CDR3 coding DNA: TGTGCCACCCGTCGCGGCACTGAAGCTTTCTTT. V and J are TRBV27 and TRBJ1-1; D gene uncertain. Per germline, CDR1 MNHEY and CDR2 SMNVEV (reference sequence). The V end was cut by 10 bases, the J end by 4 bases, with 10 bases between. The CDR3 totals 11 residues.